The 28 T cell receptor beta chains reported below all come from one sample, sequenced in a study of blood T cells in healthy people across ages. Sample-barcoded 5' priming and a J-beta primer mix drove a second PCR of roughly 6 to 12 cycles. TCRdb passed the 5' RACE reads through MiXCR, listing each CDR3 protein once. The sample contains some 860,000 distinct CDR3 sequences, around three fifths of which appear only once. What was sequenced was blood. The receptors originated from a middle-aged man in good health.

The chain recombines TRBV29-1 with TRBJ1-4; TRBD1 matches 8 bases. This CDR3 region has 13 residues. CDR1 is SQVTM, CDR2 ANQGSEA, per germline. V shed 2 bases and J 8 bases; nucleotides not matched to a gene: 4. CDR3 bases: TGCAGCGTTGAACCACAGGGGGGAGAAAAACTGTTTTTT. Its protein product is CSVEPQGGEKLFF.

For the CDR3, the DNA is TGCGCCAGCAGCCAAGGGAGGGACAGAAGGGTCCATGGCTACACCTTC. It encodes CASSQGRDRRVHGYTF. The chain joins TRBV4-3 to TRBJ1-2, with 7 positions matching TRBD1. The germline CDR1 and CDR2 sequences are LGHNA and YSLEER. V shed 1 base and J 6 bases; nucleotides not matched to a gene: 11. The CDR3 sequence is 16 residues long.

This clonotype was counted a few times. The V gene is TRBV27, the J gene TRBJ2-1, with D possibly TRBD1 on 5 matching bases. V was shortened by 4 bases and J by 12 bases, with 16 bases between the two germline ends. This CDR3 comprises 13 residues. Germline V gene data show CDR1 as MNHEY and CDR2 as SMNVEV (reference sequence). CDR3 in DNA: TGTGCCAGCAGTTACGGACACCCATTTGCGCAGTTCTTC. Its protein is CASSYGHPFAQFF.

DNA for the CDR3: TGCGCCAGCAGCCAAGGGACTAGCGGGAGTGGGGAGCTGTTTTTT. It translates to CASSQGTSGSGELFF. The chain combines TRBV4-3 with TRBJ2-2; 13 bases fit TRBD2. With V trimmed by 1 base and J by 8 bases, 1 base remained unmatched. The CDR3 spans 15 residues. Per germline, CDR1 LGHNA and CDR2 YSLEER.

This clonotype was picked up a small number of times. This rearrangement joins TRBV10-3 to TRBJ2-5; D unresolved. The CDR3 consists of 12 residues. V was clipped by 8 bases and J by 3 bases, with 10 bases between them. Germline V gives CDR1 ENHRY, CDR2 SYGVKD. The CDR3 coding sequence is TGTGCCATCGCAAGCGTTGAAGAGACCCAGTACTTC. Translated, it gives CAIASVEETQYF.

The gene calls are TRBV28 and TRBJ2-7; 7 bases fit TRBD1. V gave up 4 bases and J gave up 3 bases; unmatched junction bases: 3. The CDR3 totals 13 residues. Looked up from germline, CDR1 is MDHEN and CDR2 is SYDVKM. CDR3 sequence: CASSSWTGYEQYF. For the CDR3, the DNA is TGTGCCAGCAGTTCTTGGACAGGCTACGAGCAGTACTTC.

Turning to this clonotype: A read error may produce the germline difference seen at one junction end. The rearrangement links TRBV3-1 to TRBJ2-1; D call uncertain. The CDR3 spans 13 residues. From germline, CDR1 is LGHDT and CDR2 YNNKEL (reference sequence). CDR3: CASSQVKINERFF. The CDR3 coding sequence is TGTGCCAGCAGCCAAGTTAAAATCAATGAGCGGTTCTTC.

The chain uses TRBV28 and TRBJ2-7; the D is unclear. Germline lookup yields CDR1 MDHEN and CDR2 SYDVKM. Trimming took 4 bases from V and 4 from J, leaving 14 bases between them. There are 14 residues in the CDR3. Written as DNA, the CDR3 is TGTGCCAGCAGTTCCCGTGGACCGGGTTACGAGCAGTACTTC. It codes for CASSSRGPGYEQYF.

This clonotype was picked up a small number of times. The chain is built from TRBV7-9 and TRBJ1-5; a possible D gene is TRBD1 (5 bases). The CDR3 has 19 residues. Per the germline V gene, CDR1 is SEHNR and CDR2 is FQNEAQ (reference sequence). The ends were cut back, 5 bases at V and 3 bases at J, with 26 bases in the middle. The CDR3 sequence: CASSLSVGGVDLNNQPQHF. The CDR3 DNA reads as TGTGCCAGCAGCCTATCCGTGGGGGGTGTGGACCTCAACAATCAGCCCCAGCATTTT.

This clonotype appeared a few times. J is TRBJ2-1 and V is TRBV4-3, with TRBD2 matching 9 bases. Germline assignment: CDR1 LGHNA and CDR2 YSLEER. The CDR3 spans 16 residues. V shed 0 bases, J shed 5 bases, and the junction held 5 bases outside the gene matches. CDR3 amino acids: CASSQDGTSLNNEQFF. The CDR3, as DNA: TGCGCCAGCAGCCAAGATGGGACTAGCTTGAACAATGAGCAGTTCTTC.

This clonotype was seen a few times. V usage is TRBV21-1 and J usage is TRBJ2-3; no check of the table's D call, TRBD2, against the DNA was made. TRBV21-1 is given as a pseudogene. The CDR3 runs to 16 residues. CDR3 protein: CASSKGSGGATDTQYF. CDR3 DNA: TGTGCCAGCAGCAAAGGGAGCGGGGGGGCGACAGATACGCAGTATTTT.

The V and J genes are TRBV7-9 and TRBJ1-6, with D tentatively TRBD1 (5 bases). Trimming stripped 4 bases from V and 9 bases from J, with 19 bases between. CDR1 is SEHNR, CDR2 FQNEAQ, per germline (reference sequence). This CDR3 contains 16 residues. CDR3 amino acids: CASSSQEAVFGSPLHF. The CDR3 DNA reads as TGTGCCAGCAGCTCACAGGAGGCTGTATTCGGTTCACCCCTCCACTTT.

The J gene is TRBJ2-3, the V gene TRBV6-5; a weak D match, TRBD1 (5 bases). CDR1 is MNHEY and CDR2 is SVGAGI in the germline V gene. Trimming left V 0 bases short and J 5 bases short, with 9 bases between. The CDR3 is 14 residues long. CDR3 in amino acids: CASSYSTERDTQYF. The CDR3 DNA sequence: TGTGCCAGCAGTTACTCGACAGAGCGAGATACGCAGTATTTT.

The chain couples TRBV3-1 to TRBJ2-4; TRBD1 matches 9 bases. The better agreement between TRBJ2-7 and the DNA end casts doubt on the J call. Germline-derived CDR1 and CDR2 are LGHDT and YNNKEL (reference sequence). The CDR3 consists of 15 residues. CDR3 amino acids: CASRPDRGKAYEQYF. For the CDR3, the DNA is TGTGCCAGCAGGCCCGACAGGGGGAAGGCCTACGAGCAGTACTTC.

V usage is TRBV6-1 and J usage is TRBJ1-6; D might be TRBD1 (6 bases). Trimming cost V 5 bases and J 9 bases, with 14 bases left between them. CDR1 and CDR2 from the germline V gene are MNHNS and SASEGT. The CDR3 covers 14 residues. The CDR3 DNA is TGTGCCAGCAGTTCCGGGGCAGGGGTTTCACCCCTCCACTTT. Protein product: CASSSGAGVSPLHF.

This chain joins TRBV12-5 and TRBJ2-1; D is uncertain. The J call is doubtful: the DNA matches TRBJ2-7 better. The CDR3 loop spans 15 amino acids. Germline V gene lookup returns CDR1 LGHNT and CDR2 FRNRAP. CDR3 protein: CASGLAERLRNEQYF. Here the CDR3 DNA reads TGTGCTAGTGGTTTGGCGGAGAGGCTTCGCAATGAGCAGTACTTC.

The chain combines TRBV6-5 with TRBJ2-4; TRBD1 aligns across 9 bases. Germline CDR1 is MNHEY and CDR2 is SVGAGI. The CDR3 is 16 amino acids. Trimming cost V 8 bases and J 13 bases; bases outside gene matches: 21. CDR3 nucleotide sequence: TGTGCCAGCGTCTCCTCCGGGACAGGGTTTTTCGGGGAGCAGTACTTC. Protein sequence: CASVSSGTGFFGEQYF.

CDR3 loop: CASTGDSANYGYTF. The DNA of the CDR3 is TGTGCCAGCACTGGGGACAGCGCTAACTATGGCTACACCTTC. This rearrangement joins TRBV7-2 to TRBJ1-2, with 7 nucleotides matching TRBD1. The CDR3 runs to 14 residues. Germline loops: CDR1 SGHTA, CDR2 FQGNSA. V lost 7 bases, J lost 0 bases, and 5 bases stayed unmatched.

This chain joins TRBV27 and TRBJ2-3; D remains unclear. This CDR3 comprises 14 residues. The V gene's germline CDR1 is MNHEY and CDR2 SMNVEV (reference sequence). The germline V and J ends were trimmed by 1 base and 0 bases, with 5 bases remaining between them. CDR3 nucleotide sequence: TGTGCCAGCAGTTTATACGTCAGCACAGATACGCAGTATTTT. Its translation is CASSLYVSTDTQYF.

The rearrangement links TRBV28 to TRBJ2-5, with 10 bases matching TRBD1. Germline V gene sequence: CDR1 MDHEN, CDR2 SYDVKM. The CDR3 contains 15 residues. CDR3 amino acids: CAIAPGTGAYNEQYF. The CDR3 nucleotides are TGTGCAATCGCTCCCGGGACAGGGGCCTACAATGAGCAGTACTTC.

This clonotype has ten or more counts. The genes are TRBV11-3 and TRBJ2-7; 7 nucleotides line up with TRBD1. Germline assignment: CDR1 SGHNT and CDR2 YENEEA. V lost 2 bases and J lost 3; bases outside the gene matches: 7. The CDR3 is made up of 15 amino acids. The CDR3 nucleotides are TGTGCCAGCAGCTTACCTCGACAGGGAATCTACGAGCAGTACTTC. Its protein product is CASSLPRQGIYEQYF.

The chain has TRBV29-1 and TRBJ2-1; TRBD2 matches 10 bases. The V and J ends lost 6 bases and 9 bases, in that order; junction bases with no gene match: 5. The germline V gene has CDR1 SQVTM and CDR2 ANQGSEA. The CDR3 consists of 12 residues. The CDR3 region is CSVGTSVGEQFF. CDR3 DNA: TGCAGCGTAGGGACTAGCGTTGGTGAGCAGTTCTTC.

This chain's CDR3 is CASSLAVATTDTQYF. The CDR3 nucleotides are TGTGCCAGCAGTTTAGCGGTAGCAACCACAGATACGCAGTATTTT. This chain uses TRBV28 with TRBJ2-3; no clear D. Germline loops: CDR1 MDHEN, CDR2 SYDVKM. V was cut by 2 bases and J by 2 bases, with 11 bases left in between. The CDR3 is made up of 15 amino acids.

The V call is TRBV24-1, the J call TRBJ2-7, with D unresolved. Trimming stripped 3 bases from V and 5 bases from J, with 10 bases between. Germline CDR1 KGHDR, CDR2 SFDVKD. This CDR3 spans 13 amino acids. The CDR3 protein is CATSDGQSDEQYF. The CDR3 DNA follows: TGTGCCACCAGTGATGGGCAATCGGACGAGCAGTACTTC.

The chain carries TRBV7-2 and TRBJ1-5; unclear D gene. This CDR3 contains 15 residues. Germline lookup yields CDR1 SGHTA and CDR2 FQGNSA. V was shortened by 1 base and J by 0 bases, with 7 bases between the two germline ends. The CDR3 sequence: CASSLVENSNQPQHF. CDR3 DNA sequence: TGTGCCAGCAGCTTAGTCGAGAATAGCAATCAGCCCCAGCATTTT.

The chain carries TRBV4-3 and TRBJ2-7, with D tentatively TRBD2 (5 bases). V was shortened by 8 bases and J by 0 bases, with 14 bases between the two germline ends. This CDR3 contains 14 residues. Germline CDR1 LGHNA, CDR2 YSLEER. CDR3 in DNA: TGCGCCAGCGGCTCTAGGAGGAGCTCCTACGAGCAGTACTTC. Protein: CASGSRRSSYEQYF.

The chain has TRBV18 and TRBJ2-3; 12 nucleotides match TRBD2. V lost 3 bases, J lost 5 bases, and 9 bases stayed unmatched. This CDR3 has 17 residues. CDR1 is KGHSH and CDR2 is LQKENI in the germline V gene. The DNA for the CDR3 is TGTGCCAGCTCACCTCGACTAGCGGGAGACGCCGGAGATACGCAGTATTTT. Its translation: CASSPRLAGDAGDTQYF.

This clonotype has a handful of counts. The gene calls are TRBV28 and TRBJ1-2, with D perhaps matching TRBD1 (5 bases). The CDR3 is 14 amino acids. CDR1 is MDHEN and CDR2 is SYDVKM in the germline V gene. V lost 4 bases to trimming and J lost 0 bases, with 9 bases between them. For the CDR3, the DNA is TGTGCCAGCAGTTCCGGACAAACTAACTATGGCTACACCTTC. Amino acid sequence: CASSSGQTNYGYTF.